One sample yielded the 30 T cell receptor beta chains listed below, sequenced in a study of cytomegalovirus exposure and HLA in healthy donors. The PCR was carried out with 60 Vbeta primers and 13 Jbeta primers. The assay was immunoSEQ multiplex PCR, and TCRdb's table has in-frame clones only and misses some. This sample has over 70,000 clones, with 75% to 80% found just once. Sequenced input: PBMCs. All receptors come from a young man in good health and CMV-seronegative.

The rearrangement uses TRBV4-2 and TRBJ1-2; 10 positions match TRBD1. The CDR3 extends over 17 amino acids. With 0 bases clipped from V and 4 bases from J, the junction kept 8 bases outside the gene matches. Germline CDR1 and CDR2: LGHNA and YNFKEQ. CDR3 in DNA: TGTGCCAGCAGCCAAGAATCCATGACAGGGGGCTTCTATGGCTACACCTTC. This gives the protein CASSQESMTGGFYGYTF.

This clone was picked up one time. The rearrangement links TRBV4-1 to TRBJ1-5; D remains ambiguous. Trimming removed 0 bases from V and 5 bases from J, with 5 bases in between. The germline gives CDR1 MGHRA, CDR2 YSYEKL. The CDR3 is 13 residues long. DNA for the CDR3: TGCGCCAGCAGCCAAGAAAAGCATCAGCCCCAGCATTTT. Encoded protein: CASSQEKHQPQHF.

V is TRBV19 and J is TRBJ2-3, with TRBD2 as a possible D gene (6 bases). The CDR3 extends over 14 amino acids. V lost 10 bases and J 1 base, leaving 15 bases between the germline ends. Germline values: CDR1 LNHDA, CDR2 SQIVND (reference sequence). CDR3 region: CATDGGIGTDTQYF. The CDR3 DNA is TGTGCCACCGACGGGGGTATTGGCACAGATACGCAGTATTTT. Combining the CDR3 with reference TRBV19 and TRBJ2-3 gives the whole variable domain DGGITQSPKYLFRKEGQNVTLSCEQNLNHDAMYWYRQDPGQGLRLIYYSQIVNDFQKGDIAEGYSVSREKKESFPLTVTSAQKNPTAFYLCATDGGIGTDTQYFGPGTRLTVL.

This chain connects TRBV4-1 to TRBJ2-1; TRBD2 is a possible D gene (6 bases). This CDR3 has 18 residues. The V end was cut by 1 base, the J end by 5 bases, with 21 bases between. Germline V CDR1 and CDR2: MGHRA, YSYEKL. The CDR3 sequence is CASSQAGLSGRNNNEQFF. As DNA, the CDR3 is TGCGCCAGCAGCCAAGCCGGACTTAGCGGAAGAAACAACAATGAGCAGTTCTTC.

This sequence joins TRBV19 and TRBJ2-7; D is uncertain. The V gene lost 6 bases and the J gene lost 0 bases, with 12 bases spanning the gap. The germline V gene encodes CDR1 LNHDA and CDR2 SQIVND (reference sequence). The CDR3 is 14 residues long. Here the CDR3 DNA reads TGTGCCAGTAGCGACTTCTTCAACTCCTACGAGCAGTACTTC. The encoded protein is CASSDFFNSYEQYF.

The chain links TRBV4-2 to TRBJ1-1, with D perhaps matching TRBD1 (6 bases). The CDR3 loop spans 17 amino acids. Trimming took off 1 base at V and 0 bases at J, with 15 bases between the two ends. Germline CDR1 is LGHNA and CDR2 is YNFKEQ. The CDR3 region is CASSQGSRGALNTEAFF. The CDR3 DNA reads TGTGCCAGCAGCCAAGGTTCTCGGGGGGCCTTGAACACTGAAGCTTTCTTT.

The chain is built from TRBV4-2 and TRBJ2-1; a possible D gene is TRBD2 (6 bases). Trimming shortened V by 0 bases and J by 4 bases, and 16 bases separated the two germline ends. In germline, CDR1 is LGHNA, CDR2 YNFKEQ. This CDR3 has 17 residues. The DNA for the CDR3 is TGTGCCAGCAGCCAAGAAGGTGGGCTAGCGAATTACAATGAGCAGTTCTTC. Amino acid sequence: CASSQEGGLANYNEQFF.

This clone occurred once. This chain uses TRBV30 with TRBJ1-2; 7 positions agree with TRBD1. Germline V gene data show CDR1 as GTSNPN and CDR2 as SVGIG (reference sequence). The CDR3 is 11 amino acids. The J segment lost 8 bases and the V segment lost 3 bases, leaving 3 bases of the junction unmatched. CDR3 sequence: CAWSEGGGYTF. The CDR3 nucleotides read TGTGCCTGGAGCGAAGGGGGCGGCTACACCTTC.

J is TRBJ1-2 and V is TRBV7-9, with D uncertain. Trimming removed 3 bases at V and 1 base at J, with 6 bases between. The CDR3 loop spans 13 amino acids. Germline CDR1 reads SEHNR; CDR2 reads FQNEAQ (reference sequence). CDR3 coding DNA: TGTGCCAGCAGCTTCGGCGGTAACTATGGCTACACCTTC. This translates into CASSFGGNYGYTF.

The chain links TRBV19 to TRBJ2-3; 9 bases align to TRBD1. V was clipped by 6 bases and J by 3 bases; unmatched bases: 1. Germline CDR1 LNHDA, CDR2 SQIVND (reference sequence). This CDR3 is built from 13 residues. The CDR3 loop reads CASRTGGTDTQYF. In DNA form, the CDR3 reads TGTGCCAGTAGGACAGGGGGTACAGATACGCAGTATTTT. The full variable domain, rest sourced from reference TRBV19 and TRBJ2-3, is DGGITQSPKYLFRKEGQNVTLSCEQNLNHDAMYWYRQDPGQGLRLIYYSQIVNDFQKGDIAEGYSVSREKKESFPLTVTSAQKNPTAFYLCASRTGGTDTQYFGPGTRLTVL.

The genes are TRBV19 and TRBJ1-1, with D tentatively TRBD1 (5 bases). CDR1 and CDR2 from the germline V gene are LNHDA and SQIVND (reference sequence). The CDR3 runs to 14 residues. Trimming shortened V by 2 bases and J by 5 bases, and 12 bases separated the two germline ends. The CDR3 here is CASSISAGGTEAFF. The CDR3 nucleotides are TGTGCCAGTAGTATATCTGCGGGGGGGACTGAAGCTTTCTTT.

The V call is TRBV7-2, the J call TRBJ1-2; 12 bases align to TRBD1. Germline V CDR1 and CDR2: SGHTA, FQGNSA. This CDR3 is 16 amino acids long. V lost 2 bases, J lost 8 bases, and 9 bases stayed unmatched. Here the CDR3 reads CASSLNRGQGAGGYTF. CDR3 nucleotides: TGTGCCAGCAGCTTAAACCGGGGACAGGGGGCTGGAGGCTACACCTTC.

The chain couples TRBV5-4 to TRBJ2-4, with 7 bases aligning to TRBD1. Trimming removed 4 bases from V and 5 bases from J; junction bases left unmatched: 9. The germline CDR1 and CDR2 sequences are SGHNT and YYREEE (reference sequence). The CDR3 length is 15 residues. This chain's CDR3 is CASSSGTAEQNIQYF. In DNA, the CDR3 is TGTGCCAGCAGCAGTGGGACAGCGGAACAAAACATTCAGTACTTC.

The chain has TRBV29-1 and TRBJ2-7, with TRBD1 identical over 7 bases. Germline CDR1 SQVTM, CDR2 ANQGSEA. J gave up 0 bases and V 0 bases, and 8 bases lay outside the gene matches. The CDR3 is made up of 16 amino acids. CDR3 protein: CSVEDRDSSLSYEQYF. The CDR3 region has the DNA TGCAGCGTTGAAGACCGGGACAGTTCCCTCTCCTACGAGCAGTACTTC.

The V gene is TRBV9, the J gene TRBJ1-3; D gene unclear. Per germline, CDR1 SGDLS and CDR2 YYNGEE. V dropped 0 bases and J dropped 5 bases, with 6 bases sitting between them. The CDR3 covers 13 residues. The CDR3 here is CASSVDQRNTIYF. The CDR3 nucleotides read TGTGCCAGCAGCGTAGATCAGAGAAACACCATATATTTT.

The genes are TRBV6-6 and TRBJ2-7, with TRBD2 identical over 8 bases. Germline CDR1 reads MNHNY; CDR2 reads SVGAGI (reference sequence). The length of the CDR3 is 14 residues. The V and J ends lost 7 bases and 6 bases, in that order; junction bases with no gene match: 11. CDR3: CASKRGAGALEQYF. The CDR3 DNA reads as TGTGCCAGCAAAAGGGGAGCGGGGGCGCTCGAGCAGTACTTC.

The CDR3 is CASSFTGTTNTGELFF. As DNA, the CDR3 is TGTGCCAGCAGCTTCACCGGGACAACGAACACCGGGGAGCTGTTTTTT. J is TRBJ2-2 and V is TRBV7-9; weak D call: TRBD1 (6 bases). CDR3 length: 16 amino acids. Trimming cost V 3 bases and J 0 bases, with 11 bases left between them. CDR1 is SEHNR, CDR2 FQNEAQ, per germline (reference sequence).

V and J are TRBV6-1 and TRBJ1-6; D is perhaps TRBD1 (5 bases). Germline values: CDR1 MNHNS, CDR2 SASEGT. Trimming left V 5 bases short and J 9 bases short, with 17 bases between. CDR3 size: 15 residues. CDR3 region: CASSQPDKRGSPLHF. CDR3 DNA: TGTGCCAGCAGTCAACCCGACAAAAGGGGTTCACCCCTCCACTTT.

J is TRBJ2-3 and V is TRBV7-2; 9 bases align to TRBD2. The V segment lost 2 bases and the J segment 5 bases; nucleotides outside the gene matches: 8. There are 16 residues in the CDR3. Germline V gene data show CDR1 as SGHTA and CDR2 as FQGNSA. CDR3 region: CASSLQASGDKDTQYF. CDR3 bases: TGTGCCAGCAGCTTACAGGCTAGCGGGGACAAAGATACGCAGTATTTT.

V is TRBV7-8 and J is TRBJ2-5; the match to TRBD2 covers 9 bases. The CDR3 extends over 16 amino acids. Germline assignment: CDR1 SGHVS and CDR2 FQNEAQ. The ends lost 2 bases at V and 0 bases at J; junction bases unmatched: 4. CDR3 nucleotide sequence: TGTGCCAGCAGCTTATTTGCTAGCGGGAACCAAGAGACCCAGTACTTC. Its translation is CASSLFASGNQETQYF.

This clone has a single count. This sequence joins TRBV25-1 and TRBJ2-1; D is possibly TRBD2 (6 bases). The CDR3 contains 15 residues. V dropped 1 base and J dropped 5 bases, with 12 bases sitting between them. Germline V CDR1 and CDR2: MGHDK, SYGVNS. DNA for the CDR3: TGTGCCAGCAGTGAATGGAGCCGGAGGGACAATGAGCAGTTCTTC. Encoded protein: CASSEWSRRDNEQFF.

This clone occurred once. The CDR3: CATGLAGGLEQYF. Written as DNA, the CDR3 is TGTGCCACGGGACTAGCGGGTGGCCTTGAGCAGTACTTC. The chain carries TRBV10-3 and TRBJ2-7, with 12 bases aligning to TRBD2. Germline values: CDR1 ENHRY, CDR2 SYGVKD. Unmatched junction bases numbered 8, after V lost 10 bases and J lost 7 bases. The CDR3 runs to 13 residues.

The V gene is TRBV5-4, the J gene TRBJ1-1; the match to TRBD1 covers 7 bases. Losses at the gene ends were 3 bases for V and 4 bases for J; bases not matched to a gene: 3. This CDR3 contains 13 residues. Looked up from germline, CDR1 is SGHNT and CDR2 is YYREEE (reference sequence). CDR3 loop: CASSYAGGTEAFF. The CDR3 DNA follows: TGTGCCAGCAGCTACGCAGGGGGCACTGAAGCTTTCTTT.

The chain links TRBV6-6 to TRBJ2-7, with D perhaps matching TRBD1 (5 bases). The CDR3 has 15 residues. V gave up 0 bases and J gave up 2 bases, with 11 bases separating them. CDR1 is MNHNY and CDR2 is SVGAGI in the germline V gene (reference sequence). The CDR3 DNA is TGTGCCAGCAGTTACTCGGCAGGGAACCCCTACGAGCAGTACTTC. Translated: CASSYSAGNPYEQYF.

The V and J genes are TRBV7-2 and TRBJ2-7; 7 nucleotides line up with TRBD2. The V segment lost 2 bases and the J segment 2 bases; nucleotides outside the gene matches: 6. The CDR3 is 15 amino acids. Per the germline V gene, CDR1 is SGHTA and CDR2 is FQGNSA. The CDR3 region is CASSLPIGGAYEQYF. For the CDR3, the DNA is TGTGCCAGCAGCTTACCGATTGGGGGGGCCTACGAGCAGTACTTC.

The chain couples TRBV19 to TRBJ1-5; tentatively, D is TRBD1 (5 bases). The CDR3 is 15 residues long. The germline V gene encodes CDR1 LNHDA and CDR2 SQIVND (reference sequence). V lost 9 bases and J lost 2, with 17 bases in between. DNA for the CDR3: TGTGCCAGCTCGACAGTGTCGGTTGGCAATCAGCCCCAGCATTTT. As protein: CASSTVSVGNQPQHF. The entire variable domain, with the rest obtained from reference TRBV19 and TRBJ1-5, is as follows: DGGITQSPKYLFRKEGQNVTLSCEQNLNHDAMYWYRQDPGQGLRLIYYSQIVNDFQKGDIAEGYSVSREKKESFPLTVTSAQKNPTAFYLCASSTVSVGNQPQHFGDGTRLSIL.

V is TRBV10-2 and J is TRBJ1-5; 9 nucleotides line up with TRBD1. In germline, CDR1 is WSHSY, CDR2 SAAADI. This CDR3 comprises 14 residues. V shed 6 bases, J shed 5 bases, and the junction held 5 bases outside the gene matches. The CDR3 here is CASRQGAGDQPQHF. DNA for the CDR3: TGCGCCAGCAGACAGGGGGCCGGCGATCAGCCCCAGCATTTT.

The rearrangement joins TRBV6-5 to TRBJ2-7, with D perhaps TRBD2 (5 bases). Germline V gene lookup returns CDR1 MNHEY and CDR2 SVGAGI. Trimming took off 10 bases at V and 2 bases at J, with 18 bases between the two ends. The CDR3 length is 14 residues. CDR3 residues: CATRGGLLPYEQYF. CDR3 DNA: TGTGCCACCCGAGGAGGTTTGCTCCCCTACGAGCAGTACTTC.

This clone was observed a few times. This chain links TRBV27 with TRBJ1-2; 9 bases match TRBD1. Germline CDR1 and CDR2: MNHEY and SMNVEV (reference sequence). Trimming removed 2 bases from V and 7 bases from J; junction bases left unmatched: 11. This CDR3 has 16 residues. The CDR3 DNA sequence: TGTGCCAGCAGTTTAGGTCCGGGACAGGGTGTAGGTGGCTACACCTTC. Translation: CASSLGPGQGVGGYTF.

The chain combines TRBV9 with TRBJ2-5; 11 bases are shared with TRBD2. The length of the CDR3 is 16 residues. V trimming: 0 bases; J trimming: 2 bases; junction bases outside the gene matches: 3. Looked up from germline, CDR1 is SGDLS and CDR2 is YYNGEE. This CDR3 is CASSVVPSGGQETQYF. As DNA, the CDR3 is TGTGCCAGCAGCGTAGTTCCTAGCGGGGGGCAAGAGACCCAGTACTTC.